This T cell receptor (beta chain) was documented in a study of blood T cell repertoires in COVID-19. Assay used: immunoSEQ multiplex PCR; TCRdb lists only in-frame clones, some missing. This table holds some 200,000 clones, 83% found once. The CDR3 extends over 14 amino acids. Germline V CDR1 and CDR2: SGDLS, YYNGEE. Unmatched junction bases numbered 9, after V lost 4 bases and J lost 7 bases. The sequence derives from a woman aged 45-65 years who had been exposed to COVID-19. The chain combines TRBV9 with TRBJ1-2, with 8 positions matching TRBD1. Sequencing input: PBMCs or T cells enriched from blood (not recorded which). The CDR3 here is CASSSHSGGGGYTF. Here the CDR3 DNA reads TGTGCCAGCAGCTCCCATTCAGGGGGCGGTGGCTACACCTTC.